The T cell receptor (beta chain) described here comes from a study of T cell clonality in common variable immunodeficiency. Clones were read by immunoSEQ multiplex PCR, and TCRdb kept only the in-frame ones, dropping some. Recorded here are 50,000 to 60,000 clones, none singletons. This clone was observed many times. From the germline J gene comes the end of the CDR3, since the read stops 3 residues before it. The V segment lost 3 bases and the J segment 0 bases; nucleotides outside the gene matches: 2. The CDR3 extends over 14 amino acids. Germline CDR1 reads DFQATT; CDR2 reads SNEGSKA (reference sequence).

The chain employs TRBV20-1 and TRBJ1-5, with TRBD1 matching 7 bases. The sequencing sample was made of peripheral blood mononuclear cells. This clonotype originated in a person aged 18 to 75 in good health. CDR3 DNA, as far as it was read: TGCAGTGCTAGGGGACAGTTTAGCAATCAGCCC. This translates into CSARGQFSNQP. The whole CDR3 protein is CSARGQFSNQPQHF.